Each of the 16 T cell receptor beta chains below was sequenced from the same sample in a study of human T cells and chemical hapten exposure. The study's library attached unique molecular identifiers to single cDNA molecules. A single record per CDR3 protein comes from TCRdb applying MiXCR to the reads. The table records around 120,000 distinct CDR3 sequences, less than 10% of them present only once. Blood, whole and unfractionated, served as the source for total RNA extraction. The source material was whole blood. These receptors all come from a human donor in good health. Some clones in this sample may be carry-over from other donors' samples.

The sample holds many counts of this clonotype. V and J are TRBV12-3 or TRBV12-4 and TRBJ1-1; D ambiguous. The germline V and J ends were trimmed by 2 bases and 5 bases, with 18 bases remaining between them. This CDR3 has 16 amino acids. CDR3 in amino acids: CASSLTPLFEWTEAFF. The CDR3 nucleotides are TGTGCCAGCAGTTTAACCCCCCTGTTTGAATGGACTGAAGCTTTCTTT.

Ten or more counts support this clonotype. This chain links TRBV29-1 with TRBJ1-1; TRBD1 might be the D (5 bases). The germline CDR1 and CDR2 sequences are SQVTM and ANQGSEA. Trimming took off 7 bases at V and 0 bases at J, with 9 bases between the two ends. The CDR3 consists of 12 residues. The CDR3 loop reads CSGQGMNTEAFF. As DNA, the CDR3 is TGCAGCGGGCAGGGTATGAACACTGAAGCTTTCTTT.

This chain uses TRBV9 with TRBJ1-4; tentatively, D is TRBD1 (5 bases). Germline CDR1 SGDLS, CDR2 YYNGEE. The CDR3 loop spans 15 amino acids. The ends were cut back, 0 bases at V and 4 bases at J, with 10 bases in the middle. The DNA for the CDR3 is TGTGCCAGCAGCGTAGCTACGGGGCGTAATGAAAAACTGTTTTTT. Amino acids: CASSVATGRNEKLFF. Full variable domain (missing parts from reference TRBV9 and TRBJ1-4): DSGVTQTPKHLITATGQRVTLRCSPRSGDLSVYWYQQSLDQGLQFLIQYYNGEERAKGNILERFSAQQFPDLHSELNLSSLELGDSALYFCASSVATGRNEKLFFGSGTQLSVL.

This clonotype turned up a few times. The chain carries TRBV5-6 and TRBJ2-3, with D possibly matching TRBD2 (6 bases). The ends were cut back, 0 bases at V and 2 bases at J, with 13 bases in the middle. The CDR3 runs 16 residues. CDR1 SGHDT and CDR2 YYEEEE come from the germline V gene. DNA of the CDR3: TGTGCCAGCAGCTTGGGGGGGAGGCGTTCCACAGATACGCAGTATTTT. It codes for CASSLGGRRSTDTQYF.

The CDR3 loop is CASSPGTGWQYF. Written as DNA, the CDR3 is TGTGCCAGCAGTCCAGGGACAGGGTGGCAGTACTTC. The chain employs TRBV27 and TRBJ2-7; 9 bases fit TRBD1. This CDR3 contains 12 residues. The V segment lost 5 bases and the J segment 9 bases; nucleotides outside the gene matches: 5. Germline loops: CDR1 MNHEY, CDR2 SMNVEV (reference sequence).

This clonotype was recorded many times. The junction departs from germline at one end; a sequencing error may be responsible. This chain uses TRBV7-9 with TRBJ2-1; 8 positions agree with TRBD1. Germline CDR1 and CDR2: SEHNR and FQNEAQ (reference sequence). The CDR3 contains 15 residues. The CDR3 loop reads CASSLGQGSYNEQFF. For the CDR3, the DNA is TGTGCCAGCAGTTTAGGACAGGGCTCCTACAATGAGCAGTTCTTC.

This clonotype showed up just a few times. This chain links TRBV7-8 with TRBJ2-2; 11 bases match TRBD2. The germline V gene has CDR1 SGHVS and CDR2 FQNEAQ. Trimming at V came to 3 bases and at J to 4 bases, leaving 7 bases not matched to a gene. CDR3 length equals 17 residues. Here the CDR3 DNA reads TGTGCCAGCAGCTTTAGCGGGGGGGCCTTGAGCACCGGGGAGCTGTTTTTT. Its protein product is CASSFSGGALSTGELFF.

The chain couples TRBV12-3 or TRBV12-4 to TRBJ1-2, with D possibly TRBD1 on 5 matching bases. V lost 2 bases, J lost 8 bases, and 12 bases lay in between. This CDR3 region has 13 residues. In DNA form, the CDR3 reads TGTGCCAGCAGTTTACAGGGAGTTCGCGGCTACACCTTC. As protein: CASSLQGVRGYTF.

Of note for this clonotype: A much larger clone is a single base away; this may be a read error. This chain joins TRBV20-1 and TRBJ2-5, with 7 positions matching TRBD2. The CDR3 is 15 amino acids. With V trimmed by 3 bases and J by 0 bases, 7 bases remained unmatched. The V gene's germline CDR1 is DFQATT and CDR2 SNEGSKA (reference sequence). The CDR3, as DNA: TGCAGTGCTAGTAGGGACTACTCCTACCAAGAGACCCAGTACTTC. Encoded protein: CSASRDYSYQETQYF.

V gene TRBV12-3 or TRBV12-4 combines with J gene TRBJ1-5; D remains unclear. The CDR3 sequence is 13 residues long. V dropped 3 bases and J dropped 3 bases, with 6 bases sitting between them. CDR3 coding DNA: TGTGCCAGCAGTTTGGAAGTCAATCAGCCCCAGCATTTT. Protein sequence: CASSLEVNQPQHF.

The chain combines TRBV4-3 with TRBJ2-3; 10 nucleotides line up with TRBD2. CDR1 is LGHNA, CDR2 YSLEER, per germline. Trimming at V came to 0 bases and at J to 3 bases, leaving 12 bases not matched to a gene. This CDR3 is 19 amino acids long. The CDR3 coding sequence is TGCGCCAGCAGCCAAGATGGCCCTCAGCGGGGGGGCCGGACAGATACGCAGTATTTT. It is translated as CASSQDGPQRGGRTDTQYF.

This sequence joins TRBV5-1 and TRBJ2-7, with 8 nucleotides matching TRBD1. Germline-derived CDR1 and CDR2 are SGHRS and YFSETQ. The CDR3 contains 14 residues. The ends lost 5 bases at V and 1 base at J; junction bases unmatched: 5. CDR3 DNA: TGCGCCAGCAGGGAGCGACAGGGGTCCTACGAGCAGTACTTC. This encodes CASRERQGSYEQYF.

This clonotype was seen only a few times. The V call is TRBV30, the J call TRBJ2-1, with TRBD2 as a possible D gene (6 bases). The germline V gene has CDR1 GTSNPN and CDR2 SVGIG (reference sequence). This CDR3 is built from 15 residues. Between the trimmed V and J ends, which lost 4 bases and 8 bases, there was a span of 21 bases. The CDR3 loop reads CAWTTIGGGPDEQFF. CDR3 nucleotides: TGTGCCTGGACCACGATTGGAGGAGGGCCCGATGAGCAGTTCTTC.

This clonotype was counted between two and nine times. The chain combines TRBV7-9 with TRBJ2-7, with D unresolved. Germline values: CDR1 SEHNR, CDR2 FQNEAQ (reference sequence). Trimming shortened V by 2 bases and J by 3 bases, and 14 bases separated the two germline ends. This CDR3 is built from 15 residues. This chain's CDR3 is CASSLPEGGYYEQYF. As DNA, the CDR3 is TGTGCCAGCAGCTTACCCGAAGGCGGCTACTACGAGCAGTACTTC.

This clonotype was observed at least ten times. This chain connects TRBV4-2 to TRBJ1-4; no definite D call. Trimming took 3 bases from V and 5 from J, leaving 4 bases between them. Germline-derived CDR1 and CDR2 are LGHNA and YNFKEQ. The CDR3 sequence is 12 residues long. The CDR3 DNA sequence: TGTGCCAGCAGCCAGGGCAATGAAAAACTGTTTTTT. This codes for CASSQGNEKLFF.

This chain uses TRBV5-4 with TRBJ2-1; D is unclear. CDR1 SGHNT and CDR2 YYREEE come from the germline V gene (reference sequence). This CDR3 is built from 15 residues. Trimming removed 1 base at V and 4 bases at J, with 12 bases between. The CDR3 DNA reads TGTGCCAGCAGCTTGAGGCAGCCTCTTTACAATGAGCAGTTCTTC. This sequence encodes CASSLRQPLYNEQFF.